This TCR beta chain comes out of a study of cytomegalovirus exposure and HLA in healthy donors listed by TCRdb under 2017. Regarding the study in general: In an earlier analysis of several hundred of the donors, about 270 Gb of sequence data and approximately 100 million unique TCR beta sequences from about 180 million T cells were reported. Roughly 300 gigabases of sequencing data and tens of millions of unique TCR sequences were included in an early release covering several hundred HLA-typed donors. The genetic ancestry cluster associated with self-reported Caucasian donors included 81% of the 398 genotyped donors. The aim of the study was to test whether cataloging public T cell receptors could identify signatures of past pathogen exposure. Using immunosequencing, the study profiled T cell repertoires from 640 or so subjects and related those repertoires to cytomegalovirus serostatus. Along with the roughly 670-subject first cohort, a separate validation cohort of 120 different subjects was used. To predict cytomegalovirus infection status, the study combined high-throughput TCR immunosequencing, statistical association of individual TCRs with disease status, and machine learning. To study patterns of TCR occurrence, a later analysis re-analyzed previously published TCR beta repertoires from 666 donors and added high-resolution HLA genotyping. In the later analysis, no new phenotypic data were used to find candidate immune exposures; instead, reliance was placed on TCR beta sequences and their occurrence across donors. To decide whether each TCR beta V gene segment behaved as functional or pseudogenic, an earlier analysis of 587 of the donors relied on high-throughput TCR beta sequencing. Donor age, sex, ethnicity and CMV serostatus were compiled together with the repertoire data. A later genetic analysis took genome-wide SNP genotypes for about 55% of the 666 donors and used that subset as a discovery cohort. Every discovery cohort repertoire had been produced on one sequencing platform. HLA typing included class I and class II loci at four-digit resolution. Typing coverage varied by locus: 629-630 donors for A, B, C, DRB1 and DQB1; approximately 520 for DQA1; nearly 610 for DPA1; approximately 450 for DPB1. Several DR-DQ haplotypes were handled as single units for association and clustering because linkage in the cohort was strong. Among some 400 genotyped donors of the cohort, an average of about 240,000 unique TCR beta nucleotide sequences were sequenced per donor, roughly 20% of them non-productive.

The paper's findings and limits, for the study overall: A total of some 180 TCR beta chains were listed by the study as associated with cytomegalovirus. In a later analysis, some 18,000 TCR beta sequences were associated with specific HLA alleles at a false discovery rate of 0.05. Because counts were too low, some 17 rarely observed V segments, including chromosome 9 orphons, were excluded from the earlier analysis of several hundred of the donors. In a later analysis, the rate of TCR association differed among HLA loci, with DRB1 alleles having the most associated TCRs and HLA-C alleles having the fewest. HLA typing was unavailable for some donors at each locus, so association tests used only the typed subset. An association between a missense DCLRE1C variant and V-gene and J-gene trimming of TCR beta chains was found in a later genetic analysis and replicated in an independent cohort. A later analysis found that most CMV-associated TCR beta chains appeared HLA-restricted, with HLA associations seemingly driven largely by CMV exposure. In an earlier analysis of fewer than 700 of the donors, most TCR beta V segments appeared in productive rearrangements about 87% or about 30% of the time, broadly matching IMGT annotations. The only immune exposure information available for the cohort was CMV serostatus. The classifier was reported to diagnose cytomegalovirus status with high specificity and sensitivity in both the original cohort and the validation cohort. This cohort had only TCR beta chains sequenced, and the lack of alpha or paired-chain data limited which features could be detected. In vitro tests confirmed that a few of the cytomegalovirus-associated TCR beta chains recognize cytomegalovirus antigens. A further reported finding was that TCR beta sequences accurately predicted the HLA-A and HLA-B alleles for most subjects in the first cohort. It was suggested by the authors that the approach could potentially be generalized to other disease states and immunological phenotypes. Because the 87-base-pair reads could not distinguish some IMGT-functional V segments, including TRBV6-2 and TRBV6-3, those segments were excluded. A group of highly shared sequence variants was considered likely to be a technical artifact of the sequencing pipeline. Most TCR sequences were observed very rarely across donors, whereas some public TCRs were present in many individuals. Correlated functional status among segregating V segments might reflect linkage disequilibrium, but an unknown experimental factor could not be ruled out. Compared with the approximately 670-donor mean, donors in an Asian-associated ancestry cluster had fewer N-insertions in productive TCRs, according to a later genetic analysis. According to a later analysis, parvovirus B19, influenza, CMV and Epstein-Barr virus appeared linked to several top co-occurrence clusters. In a later analysis, HLA-associated TCR beta chains were found to be more clonally expanded and to have lower generation probabilities than equally common non-associated chains. Assigning TCR associations to individual alleles was difficult when HLA alleles, especially DR and DQ, strongly co-occurred. Presence/absence analyses assumed roughly uniform sequencing depth across donors, an assumption that may not hold.

The cohort was made up of 500 to 800 healthy bone marrow donors. At the time of sampling, all cohort members were nominally healthy, though unrecorded immune exposures were likely present. The donor was CMV seronegative and was included in the group of a few hundred seronegative cohort members. Each donor provided a peripheral blood sample, and peripheral blood mononuclear cells were used for TCR beta sequencing. The Qiagen DNeasy Blood Extraction Kit was used to extract genomic DNA from the blood cell samples. About this clone: No antigen is known for it. The input lacks base qualities; no much larger clone sits a single base away.

To prepare the library, the immunoSEQ multiplex PCR assay was applied. A mixture of 60 forward primers for TCR Vbeta segments and 13 reverse primers for TCR Jbeta segments was used in the multiplex PCR. The CDR3 region of rearranged TCR beta genes was amplified from genomic DNA by a multiplex PCR assay. On the Illumina HiSeq System, the amplified TCR beta libraries were sequenced as 87-base-pair reads. The authors' pipeline ran thus. A later analysis counted about 80 million unique TCR beta chains across the 650 to 800 repertoires, and 10 million to 12 million of these chains were shared by at least two donors. A nearest-neighbor algorithm error-corrected the raw reads and collapsed the reads into unique sequences, merging closely related sequences to remove PCR and sequencing errors. Alignment of CDR3 sequences to IMGT reference sequences was used to assign V, D and J gene segments. For a sequence to be retained, a match of at least six nucleotides was required to both a V gene segment and a J gene segment. Rearrangements were called productive when the CDR3 lacked stop codons and stayed in frame with V and J; all others were non-productive. CDR3 was defined by IMGT convention, running from the second conserved V-encoded cysteine to the conserved J-encoded phenylalanine. The earlier analysis of roughly 590 of the donors excluded any sequence lacking an unambiguous match to a single V gene segment. In an earlier analysis of about 590 of the donors, a V segment was called functional when productive rearrangements were above 56.7%, and segregating when the standard deviation between donors exceeded 5%. To diagnose cytomegalovirus status from the catalog of TCR beta chain sequences, a statistical classification framework was built. In a later analysis, TCR nucleotide sequences were compared against IMGT/GENE-DB human TR gene sequences so that V and J genes could be assigned. Using the TCRdist pipeline, a later analysis assigned CDR3 sequences along with most-parsimonious VDJ recombination scenarios. In a later analysis, every TCR beta chain was defined by the combination of its CDR3 amino acid sequence and its V-gene family, and reads without a unique V-gene family were dropped. In a later analysis, several hundred highly shared, low-generation-probability nucleotide sequences were removed to address suspected cross-contamination and a sequencing artifact. In a later analysis, a clonal expansion index for each public chain was calculated from normalized within-repertoire ranks of inferred template counts. Generation probabilities in a later analysis came from a VDJ recombination model fitted to out-of-frame rearrangements, and those results were checked against IGoR. Hypergeometric tests were used in a later analysis to score TCR-TCR, TCR-HLA and TCR-CMV co-occurrence, with a repertoire-size bias correction applied to the TCR pairs. In a later analysis, false discovery rates were estimated by permuting HLA or CMV assignments 20 times. In a later analysis, co-occurring TCRs were grouped using DBSCAN, and TCRdist sequence similarity was added for clustering within HLA-allele-positive subsets. Co-occurrence clustering excluded repertoires with fewer than 30,000 or more than 120,000 public chains, plus five with anomalous nucleotide sharing. Entries here come from immuneACCESS through TCRdb and include only in-frame sequences with V and J called. Some clones fail to appear in such tables; in the studies checked, an unresolved V gene covers under half of the shortfall, and the cause of the remainder is unknown. The V and J calls and clone size were taken over from that table, and D and trimming were inferred from the DNA. Present in this sample are over 200,000 clones, 60% to 80% of which were seen just once. About 3.8% of the sample belongs to the ten largest clones.

The CDR3 goes from the cysteine to the phenylalanine over 14 residues. Just the 42-base CDR3 DNA is kept, in frame starting at base 1. V is shortened by 3 bases, J by 4 bases, and the region joining them spans 13 bases. Based on the germline V gene (reference sequence), the CDR1 and CDR2 sequences are LNHDA and SQIVND. The specimen was PBMCs. The chain is made from TRBV19 and TRBJ2-7; TRBD1 is a weak D gene call, 5 bases matching. The TCR comes from a male donor in good health and CMV-seronegative. CDR3 region: CASSIEAQGYEQYF. The bases read TGTGCCAGTAGTATCGAGGCGCAGGGTTACGAGCAGTACTTC.